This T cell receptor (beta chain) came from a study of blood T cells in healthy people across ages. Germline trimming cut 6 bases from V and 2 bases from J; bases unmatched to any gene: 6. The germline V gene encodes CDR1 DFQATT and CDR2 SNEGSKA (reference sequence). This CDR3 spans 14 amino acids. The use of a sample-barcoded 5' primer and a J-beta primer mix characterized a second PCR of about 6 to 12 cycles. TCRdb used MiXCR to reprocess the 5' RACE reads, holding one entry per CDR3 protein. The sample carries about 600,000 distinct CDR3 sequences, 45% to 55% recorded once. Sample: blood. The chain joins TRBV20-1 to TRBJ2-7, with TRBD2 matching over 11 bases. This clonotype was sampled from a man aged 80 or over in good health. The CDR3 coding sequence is TGCAGTGCGCGAGGGACTAGCGGAACCTACGAGCAGTACTTC. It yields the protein CSARGTSGTYEQYF.